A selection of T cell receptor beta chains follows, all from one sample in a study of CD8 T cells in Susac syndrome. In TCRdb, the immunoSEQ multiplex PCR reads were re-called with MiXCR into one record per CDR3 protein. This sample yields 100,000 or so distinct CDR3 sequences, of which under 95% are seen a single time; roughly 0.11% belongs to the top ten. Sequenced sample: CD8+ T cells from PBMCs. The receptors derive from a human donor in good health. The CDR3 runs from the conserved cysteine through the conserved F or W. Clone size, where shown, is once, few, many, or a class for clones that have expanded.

CDR3: CASSQELADSYEQYF
size: -
V: TRBV4-1
J: TRBJ2-7

CDR3: CASSLSQGSGELFF
size: -
V: TRBV7-2
J: TRBJ2-2

CDR3: CASRWGQGKNTEAFF
size: -
V: TRBV5-1
J: TRBJ1-1

CDR3: CASSPRTGVSSTEAFF
size: once
V: TRBV12-3/TRBV12-4
J: TRBJ1-1

CDR3: CASNQDSRSSYEQYF
size: -
V: TRBV6-6
J: TRBJ2-7

CDR3: CSAGENTEAFF
size: -
V: TRBV29-1
J: TRBJ1-1

CDR3: CASTPPTGLNTEAFF
size: -
V: TRBV19
J: TRBJ1-1

CDR3: CASSPGQGQETQYF
size: few
V: TRBV7-2
J: TRBJ2-5

CDR3: CASILGGQGNSPLHF
size: -
V: TRBV12-3/TRBV12-4
J: TRBJ1-6

CDR3: CASSEGRWAAYTEAFF
size: -
V: TRBV7-2
J: TRBJ1-1

CDR3: CASSFATGVEAFF
size: -
V: TRBV12-3/TRBV12-4
J: TRBJ1-1

CDR3: CASSSGTNNNEQYF
size: -
V: TRBV5-1
J: TRBJ2-7

CDR3: CASSRRTGGSYEQYF
size: -
V: TRBV9
J: TRBJ2-7

CDR3: CSVEGKEGSYEQYF
size: -
V: TRBV29-1
J: TRBJ2-7

CDR3: CASSQVMNRGHYGYTF
size: -
V: TRBV4-1
J: TRBJ1-2

CDR3: CASSLGLANEQYF
size: -
V: TRBV5-4
J: TRBJ2-7

CDR3: CASSMITGNQPQHF
size: -
V: TRBV19
J: TRBJ1-5

CDR3: CASSSPGSPLHF
size: -
V: TRBV27
J: TRBJ1-6

CDR3: CASRLKDRGSYNSPLHF
size: -
V: TRBV5-1
J: TRBJ1-6

CDR3: CASSISRGRNTEAFF
size: -
V: TRBV19
J: TRBJ1-1

CDR3: CSAEWTGRTDTQYF
size: -
V: TRBV20-1
J: TRBJ2-3

CDR3: CASSLTGNGANVLTF
size: -
V: TRBV7-3
J: TRBJ2-6

CDR3: CSGTTVYSNEQYF
size: -
V: TRBV29-1
J: TRBJ2-7

CDR3: CASSGGPERNYGYTF
size: few
V: TRBV9
J: TRBJ1-2

CDR3: CASSLVGGHDPFF
size: -
V: TRBV7-9
J: TRBJ2-1

CDR3: CATSRDAYRGGAGELFF
size: -
V: TRBV15
J: TRBJ2-2

CDR3: CASSLGERGTYEQYF
size: -
V: TRBV5-1
J: TRBJ2-7

CDR3: CASSPRNRGPETQYF
size: -
V: TRBV4-3
J: TRBJ2-5

CDR3: CASSFSGRGTGELFF
size: -
V: TRBV7-9
J: TRBJ2-2

CDR3: CASSPISNEQFF
size: -
V: TRBV6-2/TRBV6-3
J: TRBJ2-1

CDR3: CASSQFDAEAFF
size: -
V: TRBV3-1
J: TRBJ1-1

CDR3: CASSDGRNTEAFF
size: -
V: TRBV2
J: TRBJ1-1

CDR3: CASRRLPRFTQYF
size: -
V: TRBV6-5
J: TRBJ2-3

CDR3: CASSLERQGVGEQYF
size: -
V: TRBV5-4
J: TRBJ2-7

CDR3: CSVWLTGEAFF
size: -
V: TRBV29-1
J: TRBJ1-1

CDR3: CSAHSMNTEAFF
size: once
V: TRBV20-1
J: TRBJ1-1

CDR3: CASRSQIARDLVGTEAFF
size: -
V: TRBV19
J: TRBJ1-1

CDR3: CASSLVLTGGMAMNTEAFF
size: -
V: TRBV7-9
J: TRBJ1-1

CDR3: CASREDSHTEAFF
size: -
V: TRBV6-5
J: TRBJ1-1

CDR3: CASSLSRGNTEAFF
size: few
V: TRBV19
J: TRBJ1-1